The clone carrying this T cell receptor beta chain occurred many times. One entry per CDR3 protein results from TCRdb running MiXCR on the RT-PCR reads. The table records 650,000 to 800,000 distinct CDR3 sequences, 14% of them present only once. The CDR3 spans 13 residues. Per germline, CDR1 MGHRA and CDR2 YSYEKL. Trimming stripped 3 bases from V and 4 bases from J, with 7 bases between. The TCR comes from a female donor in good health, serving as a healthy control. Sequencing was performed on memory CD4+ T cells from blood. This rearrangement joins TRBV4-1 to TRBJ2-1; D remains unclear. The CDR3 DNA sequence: TGCGCCAGCAGCCATCCCAAGTACAATGAGCAGTTCTTC. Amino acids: CASSHPKYNEQFF.